This T cell receptor (beta chain) stems from a study of immune cell composition in non-small cell lung cancer. Across the whole study: Tumours were mainly lung adenocarcinoma or squamous cell carcinoma. Points from the study as a whole: Smoking pack-years did not significantly correlate with tumour TCR-beta clonality. Dominant in vivo tumour-associated clones were not shown to share tumour-reactive sequences. Top 10 clone scores and clonality were higher in squamous than adenocarcinoma.

As concerns this clone: What it binds is unknown.

The method was immunoSEQ multiplex PCR; TCRdb's version includes in-frame clones alone and lacks a portion of them. The sample lists roughly 15,000 clones, about 84% occurring once. Germline trimming cut 3 bases from V and 5 bases from J; bases unmatched to any gene: 4. This CDR3 comprises 13 residues. CDR1 is SGHNT and CDR2 is YYREEE in the germline V gene (reference sequence). This sequence joins TRBV5-4 and TRBJ2-7, with 8 bases identical to TRBD1. This clonotype was sampled from a human donor with non-small cell lung cancer. The sequenced material came from lung tumor tissue. The CDR3 here is CASSSGGRDEQYF. The CDR3 bases are TGTGCCAGCAGCTCAGGGGGCAGGGACGAGCAGTACTTC.